These 19 T cell receptor beta chains originate from one sample sequenced in a study of blood T cell repertoires in COVID-19. Measured with immunoSEQ multiplex PCR; TCRdb has only the in-frame clones, and not every one. Here the sample spans 150,000 or so clones, 80% to 90% being singletons. The source material was peripheral blood. The receptors here all came from a young man with COVID-19, enrolled during active disease.

The rearrangement uses TRBV27 and TRBJ1-2; D is uncertain. CDR1 MNHEY and CDR2 SMNVEV come from the germline V gene (reference sequence). The CDR3 sequence is 13 residues long. Trimming cost V 6 bases and J 0 bases, with 8 bases left between them. This CDR3 reads CASSWSSNYGYTF. The CDR3 nucleotides read TGTGCCAGCAGCTGGAGCTCTAACTATGGCTACACCTTC.

The chain is built from TRBV6-5 and TRBJ1-2, with TRBD1 as a possible D gene (6 bases). V dropped 7 bases and J dropped 3 bases, with 15 bases sitting between them. The CDR3 covers 14 residues. Germline-derived CDR1 and CDR2 are MNHEY and SVGAGI. As DNA, the CDR3 is TGTGCCAGCACCCAGGGTCAGGGGTACTATGGCTACACCTTC. It yields the protein CASTQGQGYYGYTF.

The chain is built from TRBV2 and TRBJ1-4, with D hard to call. The CDR3 runs to 15 residues. Trimming pared 8 bases from V and 0 bases from J, leaving 13 bases between. Germline V gives CDR1 SNHLY, CDR2 FYNNEI. DNA of the CDR3: TGTGCCAGCCGAGTATTAGCAGCAACTAATGAAAAACTGTTTTTT. It is translated as CASRVLAATNEKLFF.

V gene TRBV12-3 or TRBV12-4 combines with J gene TRBJ1-2, with a tentative D call TRBD1 (5 bases). Trimming left V 3 bases short and J 8 bases short, with 10 bases between. The CDR3 length is 12 residues. CDR3 sequence reads: CASSFGGVGYTF. CDR3 DNA sequence: TGTGCCAGCAGTTTCGGGGGGGTAGGCTACACCTTC.

The chain carries TRBV6-5 and TRBJ2-4; TRBD1 aligns across 8 bases. Per germline, CDR1 MNHEY and CDR2 SVGAGI. Trimming at V came to 6 bases and at J to 6 bases, leaving 4 bases not matched to a gene. The CDR3 covers 13 residues. The CDR3: CASSRGPGNIQYF. The CDR3 DNA is TGTGCCAGCAGCAGGGGGCCGGGAAACATTCAGTACTTC.

The chain employs TRBV24-1 and TRBJ2-2; 7 nucleotides match TRBD1. Germline V CDR1 and CDR2: KGHDR, SFDVKD. The length of the CDR3 is 18 residues. V shed 4 bases, J shed 0 bases, and the junction held 10 bases outside the gene matches. CDR3 DNA: TGTGCCACCAGTGACTCTCGGACAGGCGAAACGAACACCGGGGAGCTGTTTTTT. Amino acid sequence: CATSDSRTGETNTGELFF.

V usage is TRBV5-1 and J usage is TRBJ2-5; 12 bases fit TRBD1. The CDR3 consists of 16 residues. With V trimmed by 0 bases and J by 5 bases, 5 bases remained unmatched. Germline values: CDR1 SGHRS, CDR2 YFSETQ. The CDR3 nucleotides read TGCGCCAGCAGCTTGGAAGGGACAGGGGGCCTCGAGACCCAGTACTTC. Its translation is CASSLEGTGGLETQYF.

This chain links TRBV7-9 with TRBJ2-7; 7 bases map to TRBD2. Trimming removed 5 bases from V and 4 bases from J; junction bases left unmatched: 8. This CDR3 region has 14 residues. The germline V gene has CDR1 SEHNR and CDR2 FQNEAQ (reference sequence). The CDR3 DNA sequence: TGTGCCAGCAGCCCGGGCGGGGGAGCATACGAGCAGTACTTC. Translation gives CASSPGGGAYEQYF. Together with reference TRBV7-9 and TRBJ2-7, the CDR3 gives the full variable domain: DTGVSQNPRHKITKRGQNVTFRCDPISEHNRLYWYRQTLGQGPEFLTYFQNEAQLEKSRLLSDRFSAERPKGSFSTLEIQRTEQGDSAMYLCASSPGGGAYEQYFGPGTRLTVT.

The chain carries TRBV25-1 and TRBJ1-1, with 8 bases matching TRBD1. With 3 bases clipped from V and 0 bases from J, the junction kept 12 bases outside the gene matches. This CDR3 comprises 18 residues. The germline gives CDR1 MGHDK, CDR2 SYGVNS. The CDR3 DNA reads TGTGCCAGCAGTGACTCCCTACGACAGGGGCTGGTGAACACTGAAGCTTTCTTT. It yields the protein CASSDSLRQGLVNTEAFF.

V gene TRBV7-2 combines with J gene TRBJ1-1; D is unresolved. Trimming took off 6 bases at V and 1 base at J, with 15 bases between the two ends. The germline gives CDR1 SGHTA, CDR2 FQGNSA. This CDR3 has 15 amino acids. The CDR3 nucleotides are TGTGCCAGCAGGCTACCGGGGATGTCGAACACTGAAGCTTTCTTT. It encodes CASRLPGMSNTEAFF. The full variable domain, its missing parts supplied by reference TRBV7-2 and TRBJ1-1, is GAGVSQSPSNKVTEKGKDVELRCDPISGHTALYWYRQSLGQGLEFLIYFQGNSAPDKSGLPSDRFSAERTGGSVSTLTIQRTQQEDSAVYLCASRLPGMSNTEAFFGQGTRLTVV.

Regarding this clone: This sample also contains other DNA sequences that code for the same CDR3. The chain is built from TRBV4-3 and TRBJ2-7, with 10 bases matching TRBD2. V gave up 1 base and J gave up 2 bases; unmatched junction bases: 2. Per the germline V gene, CDR1 is LGHNA and CDR2 is YSLEER. This CDR3 has 15 residues. CDR3 sequence reads: CASSQGTSGPYEQYF. Here the CDR3 DNA reads TGCGCCAGCAGCCAAGGGACTAGCGGCCCCTACGAGCAGTACTTC.

The rearrangement links TRBV6-5 to TRBJ2-1, with 9 bases that match TRBD2. Germline V gene sequence: CDR1 MNHEY, CDR2 SVGAGI. Trimming cost V 0 bases and J 7 bases; bases outside gene matches: 4. The CDR3 has 15 residues. In DNA, the CDR3 is TGTGCCAGCAGTTACTCGGGTAGCGGGAGAAATGAGCAGTTCTTC. The encoded protein is CASSYSGSGRNEQFF.

The V call is TRBV24-1, the J call TRBJ1-1, with D perhaps matching TRBD1 (6 bases). This CDR3 is 17 amino acids long. CDR1 and CDR2 (germline): KGHDR, SFDVKD. Deletions cut 2 bases from V and 1 base from J, with 16 bases between. The CDR3: CATSDSGGRAGNTEAFF. DNA for the CDR3: TGTGCCACCAGTGATTCGGGGGGCAGGGCGGGGAACACTGAAGCTTTCTTT.

This clone has only a few counts. The chain has TRBV14 and TRBJ1-5, with D uncertain. There are 12 residues in the CDR3. The V end was cut by 5 bases, the J end by 4 bases, with 6 bases between. CDR1 and CDR2 from the germline V gene are SGHDN and FVKESK. CDR3 amino acids: CASSAVNQPQHF. The DNA for the CDR3 is TGTGCCAGCAGCGCAGTTAATCAGCCCCAGCATTTT.

The chain combines TRBV6-5 with TRBJ2-1; D unresolved. The CDR3 has 14 amino acids. CDR1 and CDR2 (germline): MNHEY, SVGAGI. Trimming shortened V by 7 bases and J by 1 base, and 11 bases separated the two germline ends. The CDR3 loop reads CASTVVWSYNEQFF. In DNA form, the CDR3 reads TGTGCCAGCACTGTAGTCTGGTCCTACAATGAGCAGTTCTTC.

The chain uses TRBV15 and TRBJ2-5; the D is unclear. The CDR3 has 12 residues. The V and J ends lost 6 bases and 0 bases respectively, with 5 bases between them. Germline assignment: CDR1 LNHNV and CDR2 YYDKDF (reference sequence). CDR3 region: CATRRYQETQYF. For the CDR3, the DNA is TGTGCCACCAGACGGTACCAAGAGACCCAGTACTTC.

This CDR3 reads CASSLNRGQTDTQYF. CDR3 DNA: TGTGCCAGCAGCCTCAACAGGGGGCAGACAGATACGCAGTATTTT. The chain is built from TRBV7-8 and TRBJ2-3, with 9 bases lining up with TRBD1. V gave up 5 bases and J gave up 3 bases; unmatched junction bases: 6. Germline V gene sequence: CDR1 SGHVS, CDR2 FQNEAQ. The CDR3 is 15 residues long.

The V and J genes are TRBV7-9 and TRBJ1-5; D unclear. V was shortened by 2 bases and J by 0 bases, with 20 bases between the two germline ends. CDR1 and CDR2 (germline): SEHNR, FQNEAQ (reference sequence). CDR3 length: 19 residues. CDR3 coding DNA: TGTGCCAGCAGCTTAACCCCAACCGGGAGCTTTGATAGCAATCAGCCCCAGCATTTT. It translates to CASSLTPTGSFDSNQPQHF. The entire variable domain, with the rest obtained from reference TRBV7-9 and TRBJ1-5, is as follows: DTGVSQNPRHKITKRGQNVTFRCDPISEHNRLYWYRQTLGQGPEFLTYFQNEAQLEKSRLLSDRFSAERPKGSFSTLEIQRTEQGDSAMYLCASSLTPTGSFDSNQPQHFGDGTRLSIL.

This rearrangement joins TRBV6-2 or TRBV6-3 to TRBJ2-5; no clear D. V was shortened by 5 bases and J by 4 bases, with 8 bases between the two germline ends. CDR1 MNHEY and CDR2 SVGEGT come from the germline V gene. The CDR3 has 12 amino acids. DNA of the CDR3: TGTGCCAGCAGTCCCCCTACAGAGACCCAGTACTTC. Its protein is CASSPPTETQYF.